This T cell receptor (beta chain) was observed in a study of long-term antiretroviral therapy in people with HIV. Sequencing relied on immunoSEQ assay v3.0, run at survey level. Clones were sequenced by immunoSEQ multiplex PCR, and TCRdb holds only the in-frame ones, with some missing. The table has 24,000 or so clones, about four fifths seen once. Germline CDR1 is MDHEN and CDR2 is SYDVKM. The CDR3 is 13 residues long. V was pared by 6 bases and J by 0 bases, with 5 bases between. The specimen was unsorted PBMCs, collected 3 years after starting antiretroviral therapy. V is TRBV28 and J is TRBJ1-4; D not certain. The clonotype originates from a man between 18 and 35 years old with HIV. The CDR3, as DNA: TGTGCCAGCAGCCGCGCAACTAATGAAAAACTGTTTTTT. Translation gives CASSRATNEKLFF.